This T cell receptor beta chain stems from a study of molecular identifiers for immune sequencing clone quantification. This clonotype was detected a few times. Its antigen is undetermined. Overall study findings and caveats: Even with some 990,000 naive cells present, spiked Jurkat TCR RNA from one cell was reportedly detectable. Whereas naive cells kept under 1% of molecules in clones above 20 RNA copies, such clones held over 99% in effectors. Clone sizes could be underestimated for highly expanded clones when identical TCR molecules share a barcode.

Germline assignment: CDR1 SQVTM and CDR2 ANQGSEA. The CDR3 runs to 14 residues. The junction had 12 bases not matched to a gene; V was cut back by 6 bases and J by 8 bases. MiXCR was run by TCRdb on the PCR reads, yielding one entry per CDR3 protein. The sample has about 640,000 distinct CDR3 sequences, roughly 21% seen once; the top ten hold roughly 0.9%. The chain has TRBV29-1 and TRBJ2-2; TRBD1 agrees at 7 bases. This TCR was sampled from a human donor in good health. Some libraries in this study had Jurkat cell RNA spiked in. The sample comprised naive CD8+ T cells from blood, with Jurkat cell RNA spiked in. Subset denoted: FACS-sorted CD8+CD4-CCR7+CD45RA+ naive T cells. The CDR3, as DNA: TGCAGCGTGACCCCCAGGGGGTCGGGTGGGGAGCTGTTTTTT. It encodes CSVTPRGSGGELFF.